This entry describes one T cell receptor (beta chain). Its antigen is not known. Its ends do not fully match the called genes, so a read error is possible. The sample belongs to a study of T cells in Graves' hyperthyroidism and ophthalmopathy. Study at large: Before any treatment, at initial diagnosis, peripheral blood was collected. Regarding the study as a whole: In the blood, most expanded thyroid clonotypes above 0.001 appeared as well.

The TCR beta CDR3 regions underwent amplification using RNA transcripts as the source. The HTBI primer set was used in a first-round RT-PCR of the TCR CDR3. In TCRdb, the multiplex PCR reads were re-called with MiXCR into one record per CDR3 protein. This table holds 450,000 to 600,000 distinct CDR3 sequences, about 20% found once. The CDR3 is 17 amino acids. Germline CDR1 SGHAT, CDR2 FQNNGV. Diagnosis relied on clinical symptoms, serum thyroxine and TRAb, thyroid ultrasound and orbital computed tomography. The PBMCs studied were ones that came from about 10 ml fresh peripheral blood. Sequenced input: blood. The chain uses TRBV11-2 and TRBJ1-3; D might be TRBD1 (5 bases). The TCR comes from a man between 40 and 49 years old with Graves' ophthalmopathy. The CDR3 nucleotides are TGTGCCAGCAGCTTAGTCGACCCCGGGACGGTTGGAGACACCATATATTTT. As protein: CASSLVDPGTVGDTIYF.